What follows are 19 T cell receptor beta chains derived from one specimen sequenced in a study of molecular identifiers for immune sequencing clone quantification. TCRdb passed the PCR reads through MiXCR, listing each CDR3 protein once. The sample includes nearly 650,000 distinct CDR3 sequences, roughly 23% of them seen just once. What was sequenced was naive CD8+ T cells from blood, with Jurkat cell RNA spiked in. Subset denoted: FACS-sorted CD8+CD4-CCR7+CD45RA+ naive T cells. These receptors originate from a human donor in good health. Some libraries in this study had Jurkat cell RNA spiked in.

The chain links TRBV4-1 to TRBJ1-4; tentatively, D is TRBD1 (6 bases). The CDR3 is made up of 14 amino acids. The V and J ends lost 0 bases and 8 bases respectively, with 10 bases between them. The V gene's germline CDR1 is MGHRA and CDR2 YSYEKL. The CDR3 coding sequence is TGCGCCAGCAGCCAAGAAGGGGGAGGAGAAAAACTGTTTTTT. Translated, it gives CASSQEGGGEKLFF.

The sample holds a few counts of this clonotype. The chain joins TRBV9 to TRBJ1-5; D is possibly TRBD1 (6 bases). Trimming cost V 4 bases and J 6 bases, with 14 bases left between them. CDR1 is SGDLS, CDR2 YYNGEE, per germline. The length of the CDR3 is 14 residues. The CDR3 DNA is TGTGCCAGCAGCCCCACAGGGAGCGTTCAGCCCCAGCATTTT. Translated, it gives CASSPTGSVQPQHF.

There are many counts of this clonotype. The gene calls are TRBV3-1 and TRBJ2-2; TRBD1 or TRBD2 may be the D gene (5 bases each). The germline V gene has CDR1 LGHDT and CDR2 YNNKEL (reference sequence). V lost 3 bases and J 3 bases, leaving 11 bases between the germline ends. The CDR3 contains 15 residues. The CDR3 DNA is TGTGCCAGCAGCCAGGGACGGGGTCACACCGGGGAGCTGTTTTTT. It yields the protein CASSQGRGHTGELFF.

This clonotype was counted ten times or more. DNA of the CDR3: TGTGCCAGCAATCCTACAGAGGGTCCAGATACGCAGTATTTT. This gives the protein CASNPTEGPDTQYF. V usage is TRBV7-9 and J usage is TRBJ2-3; D is possibly TRBD2 (5 bases). Germline-derived CDR1 and CDR2 are SEHNR and FQNEAQ (reference sequence). CDR3 length equals 14 residues. Trimming pared 7 bases from V and 4 bases from J, leaving 15 bases between.

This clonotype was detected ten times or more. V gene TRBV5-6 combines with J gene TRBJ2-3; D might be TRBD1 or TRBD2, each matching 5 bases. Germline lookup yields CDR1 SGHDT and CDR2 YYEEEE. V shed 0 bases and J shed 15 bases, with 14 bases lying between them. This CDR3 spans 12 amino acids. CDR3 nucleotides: TGTGCCAGCAGCTTGGTCGGCCGGGACGAATATTTT. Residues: CASSLVGRDEYF.

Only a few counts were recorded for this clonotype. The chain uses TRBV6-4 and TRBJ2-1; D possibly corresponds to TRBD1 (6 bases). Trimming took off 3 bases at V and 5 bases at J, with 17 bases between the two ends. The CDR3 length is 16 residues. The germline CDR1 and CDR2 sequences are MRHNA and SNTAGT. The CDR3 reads CASSEADRPPNNEQFF. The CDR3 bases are TGTGCCAGCAGTGAGGCGGACAGACCTCCTAACAATGAGCAGTTCTTC.

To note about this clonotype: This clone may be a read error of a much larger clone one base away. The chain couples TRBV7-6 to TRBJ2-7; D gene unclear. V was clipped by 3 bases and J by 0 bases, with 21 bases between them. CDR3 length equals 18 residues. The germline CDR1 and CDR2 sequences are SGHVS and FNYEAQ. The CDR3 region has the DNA TGTGCCAGCAGCTTGTCACGCTCGGACGGAAAGAGCTCCTACGAGCAGTACTTC. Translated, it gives CASSLSRSDGKSSYEQYF.

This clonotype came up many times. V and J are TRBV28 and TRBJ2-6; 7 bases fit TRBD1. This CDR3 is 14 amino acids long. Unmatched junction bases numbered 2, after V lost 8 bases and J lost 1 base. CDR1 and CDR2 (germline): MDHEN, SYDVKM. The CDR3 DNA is TGTGCCAGCGAACAGGGGTCTGGGGCCAACGTCCTGACTTTC. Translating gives CASEQGSGANVLTF.

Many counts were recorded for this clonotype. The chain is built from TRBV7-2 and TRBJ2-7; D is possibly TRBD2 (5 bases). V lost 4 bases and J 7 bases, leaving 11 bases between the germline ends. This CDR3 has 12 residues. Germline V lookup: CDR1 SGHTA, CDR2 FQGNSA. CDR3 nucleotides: TGTGCCAGCAGCTCCGGTCCGGGGGAGCAGTACTTC. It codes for CASSSGPGEQYF.

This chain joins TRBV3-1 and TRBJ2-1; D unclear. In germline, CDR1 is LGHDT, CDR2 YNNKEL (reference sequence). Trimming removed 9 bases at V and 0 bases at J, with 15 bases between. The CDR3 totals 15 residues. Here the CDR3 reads CASSLPGSSYNEQFF. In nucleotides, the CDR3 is TGTGCCAGTAGTCTCCCCGGGTCCTCCTACAATGAGCAGTTCTTC.

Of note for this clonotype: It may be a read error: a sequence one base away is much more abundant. The DNA of the CDR3 is TGTGCCAGCAGCCGGACCGAGGCAGGCCACGAGCAGTACTTC. Its translation is CASSRTEAGHEQYF. The chain joins TRBV7-9 to TRBJ2-7; D call uncertain. In germline, CDR1 is SEHNR, CDR2 FQNEAQ (reference sequence). V was pared by 5 bases and J by 5 bases, with 16 bases between. The CDR3 contains 14 residues.

The CDR3 region is CASSTGVGHTEAFF. DNA for the CDR3: TGTGCCAGCAGTACAGGGGTCGGACACACTGAAGCTTTCTTT. This chain uses TRBV27 with TRBJ1-1; TRBD1 matches at 7 bases. The length of the CDR3 is 14 residues. Unmatched junction bases numbered 6, after V lost 5 bases and J lost 3 bases. Germline V gives CDR1 MNHEY, CDR2 SMNVEV (reference sequence).

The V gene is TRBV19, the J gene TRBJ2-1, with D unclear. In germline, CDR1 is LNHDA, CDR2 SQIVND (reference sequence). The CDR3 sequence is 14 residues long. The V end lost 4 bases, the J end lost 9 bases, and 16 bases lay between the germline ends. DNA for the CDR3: TGTGCCAGTAGTAGCGCCTCTGGTCGCAGTGAGCAGTTCTTC. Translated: CASSSASGRSEQFF.

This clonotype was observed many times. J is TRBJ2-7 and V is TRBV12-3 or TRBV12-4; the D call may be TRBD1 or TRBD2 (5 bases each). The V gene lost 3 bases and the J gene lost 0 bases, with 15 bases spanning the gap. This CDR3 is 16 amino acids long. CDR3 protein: CASSFVGPTTSYEQYF. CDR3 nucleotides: TGTGCCAGCAGTTTTGTGGGACCGACTACCTCCTACGAGCAGTACTTC.

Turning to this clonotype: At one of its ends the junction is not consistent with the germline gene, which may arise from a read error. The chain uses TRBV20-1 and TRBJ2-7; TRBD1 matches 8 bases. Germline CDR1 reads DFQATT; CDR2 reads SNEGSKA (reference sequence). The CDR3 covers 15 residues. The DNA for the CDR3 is TGCAGAGCTAGAGATGAGGCAGGGGGCCGCTACGAGCAGTACTTC. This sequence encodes CRARDEAGGRYEQYF.

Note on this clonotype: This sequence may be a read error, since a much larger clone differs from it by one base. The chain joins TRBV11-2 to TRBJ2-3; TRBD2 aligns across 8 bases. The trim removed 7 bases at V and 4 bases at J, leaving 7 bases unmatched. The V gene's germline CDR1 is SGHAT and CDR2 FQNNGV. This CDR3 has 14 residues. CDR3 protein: CASTGGGLADTQYF. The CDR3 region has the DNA TGTGCCAGCACTGGCGGGGGGTTGGCAGATACGCAGTATTTT.

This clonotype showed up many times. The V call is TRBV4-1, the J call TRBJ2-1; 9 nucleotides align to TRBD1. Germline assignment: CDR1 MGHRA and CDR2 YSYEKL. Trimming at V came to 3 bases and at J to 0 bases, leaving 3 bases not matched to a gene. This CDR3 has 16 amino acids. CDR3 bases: TGCGCCAGCAGCCAGGAGACAGGGGGCTCCTACAATGAGCAGTTCTTC. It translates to CASSQETGGSYNEQFF.

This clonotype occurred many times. CDR3 bases: TGTGCCAGCAGTGGACAGTTTGGGGATAATGAGCAGTTCTTC. It codes for CASSGQFGDNEQFF. This rearrangement joins TRBV6-2 or TRBV6-3 to TRBJ2-1, with D possibly TRBD1 on 6 matching bases. Germline lookup yields CDR1 MNHEY and CDR2 SVGEGT. V lost 5 bases to trimming and J lost 7 bases, with 15 bases between them. The CDR3 contains 14 residues.

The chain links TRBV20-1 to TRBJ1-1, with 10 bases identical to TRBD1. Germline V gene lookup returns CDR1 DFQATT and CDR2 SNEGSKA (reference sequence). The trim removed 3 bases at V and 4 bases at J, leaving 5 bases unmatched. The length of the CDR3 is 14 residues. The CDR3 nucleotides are TGCAGTGCTAGTAACTGGGACAGGGGCACTGAAGCTTTCTTT. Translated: CSASNWDRGTEAFF.